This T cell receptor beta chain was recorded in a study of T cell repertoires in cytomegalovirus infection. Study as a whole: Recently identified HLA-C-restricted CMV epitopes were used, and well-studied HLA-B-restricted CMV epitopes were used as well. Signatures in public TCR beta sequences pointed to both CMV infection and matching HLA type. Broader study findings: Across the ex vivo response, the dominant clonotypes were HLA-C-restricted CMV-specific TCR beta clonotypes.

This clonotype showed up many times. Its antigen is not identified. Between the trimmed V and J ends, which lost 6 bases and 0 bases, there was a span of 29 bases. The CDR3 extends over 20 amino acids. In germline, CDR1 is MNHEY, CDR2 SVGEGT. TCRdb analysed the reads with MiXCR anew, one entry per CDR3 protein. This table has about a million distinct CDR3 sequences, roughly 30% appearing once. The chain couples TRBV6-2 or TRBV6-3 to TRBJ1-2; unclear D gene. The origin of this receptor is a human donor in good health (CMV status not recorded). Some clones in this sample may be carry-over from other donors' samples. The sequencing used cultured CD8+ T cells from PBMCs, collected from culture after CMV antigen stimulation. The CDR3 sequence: CASRDILGRTYGWTNYGYTF. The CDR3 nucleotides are TGTGCCAGCAGGGATATCCTCGGACGGACGTATGGTTGGACTAACTATGGCTACACCTTC.